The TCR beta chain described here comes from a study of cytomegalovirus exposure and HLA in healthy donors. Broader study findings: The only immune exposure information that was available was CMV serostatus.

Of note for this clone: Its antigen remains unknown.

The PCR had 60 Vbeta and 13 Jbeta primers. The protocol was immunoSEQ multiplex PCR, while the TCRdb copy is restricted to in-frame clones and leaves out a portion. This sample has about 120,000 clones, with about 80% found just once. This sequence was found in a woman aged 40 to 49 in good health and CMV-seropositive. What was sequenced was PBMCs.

The CDR3 DNA reads as TGTGCCAGCAGTTACCTAACAGGGGTCAGAGAAAAACTGTTTTTT. Its translation: CASSYLTGVREKLFF. The chain employs TRBV6-5 and TRBJ1-4; 7 positions match TRBD1. Trimming removed 2 bases from V and 8 bases from J; junction bases left unmatched: 8. Germline values: CDR1 MNHEY, CDR2 SVGAGI. This CDR3 contains 15 residues.